The clone carrying this TCR beta chain was counted ten times or more. As yet, its antigen is unknown. Unique molecular identifiers were affixed to single, distinct cDNA molecules. MiXCR, run by TCRdb on the 5' RACE reads, gives a single entry per CDR3 protein. The data show nearly 60,000 distinct CDR3 sequences, more than 9.5% seen once. The data originate from a study of early T cells in non-severe SARS-CoV-2 infection. Study in general: Sequenced bulk RNA came from whole blood that was unsorted, and chains were unpaired.

General study points: A preference for anti-spike CD8 responses marked VDJdb matching, which missed private and CD4 specificities.

Looked up from germline, CDR1 is DFQATT and CDR2 is SNEGSKA (reference sequence). The CDR3 consists of 11 residues. The V gene lost 5 bases and the J gene lost 4 bases, with 9 bases spanning the gap. The sequenced sample was whole blood. The source of this sequence is an adult who was a healthcare worker with PCR-confirmed SARS-CoV-2 infection or an uninfected control (not recorded which). The chain is built from TRBV20-1 and TRBJ2-7, with D unresolved. The CDR3 region has the DNA TGCAGTGCTCTGGGCCTTTACGAGCAGTACTTC. Translation gives CSALGLYEQYF.